A selection of T cell receptor beta chains follows, all from one sample in a study of OX40 agonist ivuxolimab in advanced cancers. Assay used: immunoSEQ multiplex PCR; TCRdb lists only in-frame clones, some missing. The sample carries tens of thousands of clones, about 93% recorded once. The sample in question was CD4+ or CD8+ T cells sorted from blood, obtained in a trial of the OX40 agonist ivuxolimab. The receptors derive from an adult with an advanced solid tumor such as melanoma, head and neck, liver or kidney cancer. The CDR3 runs from the conserved cysteine through the conserved F or W. D genes are given only for firm matches. Rows may omit the clone size; those that give it use once, few, many or a size class.

NA	TRBV10-2	NA	TRBJ2-1	TGCGCCAGCAGGCCCTCGGCAGGGGCCGGTGAGCAGTTCTTC	CASRPSAGAGEQFF
TRBD1	TRBV7-3	once	TRBJ2-7	TGTGCCAGCAGCCTGACAGGGGATTCCTACGAGCAGTACTTC	CASSLTGDSYEQYF
NA	TRBV5-8	NA	TRBJ1-1	TGTGCCAGCAGCTTGTTTTGGGGCAGGGACCCCACTGAAGCTTTCTTT	CASSLFWGRDPTEAFF
TRBD1	TRBV15	few	TRBJ1-1	TGTGCCACCAGCAGAGCTGGGACAGGGGAAGCTTTCTTT	CATSRAGTGEAFF
NA	TRBV21-1	NA	TRBJ2-2	TGTGCCACCCCCCCCTCGGACAGGTCGGGGAACACCGGGGAGCTGTTTTTT	CATPPSDRSGNTGELFF
TRBD2	TRBV7-9	once	TRBJ2-7	TGTGCCACCACGTCGGGGGGTGGCGAGCAGTACTTC	CATTSGGGEQYF
NA	TRBV6-6	NA	TRBJ2-7	TGTGCCAGCAGTTACTCGAAACCCGAGAGCTCCTACGAGCAGTACTTC	CASSYSKPESSYEQYF
NA	TRBV27	NA	TRBJ1-5	TGTGCCAGCAAGGTTTCTGGGGGCCGGAGCAATCAGCCCCAGCATTTT	CASKVSGGRSNQPQHF
TRBD1	TRBV27	NA	TRBJ1-5	TGTGCCAGCAGTTCGTACAGGGGGAACCCTTATTGTCAGCCCCAGCATTTT	CASSSYRGNPYCQPQHF
TRBD2	TRBV2	NA	TRBJ2-7	TGTGCCAGCAGTTCCGGGGGACTAGCCTACGAGCAGTACTTC	CASSSGGLAYEQYF
TRBD2	TRBV9	NA	TRBJ2-1	TGTGCCAGCAGCGTTTCTGGACTAGCGGGAGGAGGGCCCGACAATGAGCAGTTCTTC	CASSVSGLAGGGPDNEQFF
TRBD1	TRBV9	NA	TRBJ2-1	TGTGCCAGCAGCGTCACCGGGACAGGGGTCGGGGATGAGCAGTTCTTC	CASSVTGTGVGDEQFF
NA	TRBV19	NA	TRBJ1-1	TGTGCCAGTCCCGAAGACGGGAGGACTGAAGCTTTCTTT	CASPEDGRTEAFF
NA	TRBV27	NA	TRBJ2-5	TGTGCCAGCAGTCCCGGGACTGAAGAGACCCAGTACTTC	CASSPGTEETQYF
NA	TRBV4-1	NA	TRBJ2-1	TGCGCCAGCAGCCAAGAAAGACTAGTCTCCTACAATGAGCAGTTCTTC	CASSQERLVSYNEQFF
NA	TRBV4-3	NA	TRBJ2-7	TGCGCCAGCAGCCAAGATAGTGGGGTTGGCTCCTACGAGCAGTACTTC	CASSQDSGVGSYEQYF
NA	TRBV20-1	NA	TRBJ2-2	TGCAGTGCCCCTCGGACCGGGGAGCTGTTTTTT	CSAPRTGELFF
TRBD2	TRBV7-2	NA	TRBJ2-7	TGTGCCAGCAGCGAGACTAGCGGGGCCGGCTACGAGCAGTACTTC	CASSETSGAGYEQYF
NA	TRBV4-1	few	TRBJ1-5	TGCGCCAGCAGCCAAGTGGTAGGGGGGCATCAGCCCCAGCATTTT	CASSQVVGGHQPQHF
TRBD1	TRBV11-2	NA	TRBJ2-6	TGTGCCAGCAGCTTAGTCAGGGACAGGTCCATCTCTGGGGCCAACGTCCTGACTTTC	CASSLVRDRSISGANVLTF
NA	TRBV7-2	NA	TRBJ1-1	TGTGCCAGCAGCTTAGTTAATGGAGGTTACGGCACTGAAGCTTTCTTT	CASSLVNGGYGTEAFF
TRBD1	TRBV28	NA	TRBJ1-5	TGTGCCAGTTCCAACAGGGGGCGTTGGCAGCCCCAGCATTTT	CASSNRGRWQPQHF
NA	TRBV27	NA	TRBJ2-7	TGTGCCAGCAGTTGGGACCTGGCGTCCTACGAGCAGTACTTC	CASSWDLASYEQYF
NA	TRBV4-2	NA	TRBJ1-5	TGTGCCAGCAGCCAAGAAGGGTTTCAGCCCCAGCATTTT	CASSQEGFQPQHF
TRBD1	TRBV6-1	NA	TRBJ2-7	TGTGCCAGCAGTGAGCCTGACAGGGGTTACGAGCAGTACTTC	CASSEPDRGYEQYF
NA	TRBV9	NA	TRBJ2-7	TGTGCCAGCAGCGTAGCCGGAAATCCCTACGAGCAGTACTTC	CASSVAGNPYEQYF
TRBD1	TRBV7-9	NA	TRBJ2-7	TGTGCCAGCACCGACAGGGTAGGCTACGAGCAGTACTTC	CASTDRVGYEQYF
NA	TRBV27	NA	TRBJ1-5	TGTGCCAGCAGTTTATCGCCAAACCTCAATCAGCCCCAGCGTTTT	CASSLSPNLNQPQRF
NA	TRBV5-1	NA	TRBJ1-2	TGCGCCAGCAGCTTGGCCGACGGAACCTATGGCTACACCTTC	CASSLADGTYGYTF
NA	TRBV4-1	NA	TRBJ2-3	TGCGCCAGCAGCTCTCGTTCACAGGGTGCGGATACGCAGTATTTT	CASSSRSQGADTQYF
TRBD2	TRBV9	NA	TRBJ2-5	TGTGCCAGCAGCACCCCCGGGACTAGCCAAGAGACCCAGTACTTC	CASSTPGTSQETQYF
NA	TRBV4-1	NA	TRBJ2-7	TGCGCCAGCAGCCACCGACCGAACTCCTACGAGCAGTACTTC	CASSHRPNSYEQYF
NA	TRBV6-6	NA	TRBJ1-5	TGTGCCAGCAGTTATGAGGGCAGCAATCAGCCCCAGCATTTT	CASSYEGSNQPQHF
NA	TRBV29-1	NA	TRBJ1-1	TGCAGCGTTTTCTCAGATAACACTGAAGCTTTCTTT	CSVFSDNTEAFF
TRBD1	TRBV27	NA	TRBJ1-1	TGTGCCAGCAGTCCCCGACAGGGGCTGAACACTGAAGCTTTCTTT	CASSPRQGLNTEAFF
TRBD1	TRBV29-1	NA	TRBJ2-1	TGCAGCACCCTACTGGGGAGTGGGACAGGACTGTACAATGAGCAGTTCTTC	CSTLLGSGTGLYNEQFF
TRBD1	TRBV7-9	once	TRBJ2-7	TGTGCCAGCAGCTCCCTCGGGACAGGGGTTCAGTCCTACGAGCAGTACTTC	CASSSLGTGVQSYEQYF
TRBD1	TRBV5-1	NA	TRBJ1-1	TGCGCCAGCAGCTTATGGACAGGGGCGAACACTGAAGCTTTCTTT	CASSLWTGANTEAFF
TRBD1	TRBV7-3	NA	TRBJ2-5	TGTGCCAGCAGCCGGACAGGGGGCTTCCAAGAGACCCAGTACTTC	CASSRTGGFQETQYF
NA	TRBV12-5	NA	TRBJ1-4	TGTGCTAGTGGTTTGGTACTTCGGGGGTTCAATGAAAAACTGTTTTTT	CASGLVLRGFNEKLFF